The rows below give T cell receptor beta chains drawn from one sample of a study of blood T cell repertoires in COVID-19. Only in-frame clones appear in the TCRdb table, and some are missing; sequencing was by immunoSEQ multiplex PCR. The table shows around 180,000 clones, with roughly four fifths occurring only once. Specimen: PBMCs or T cells enriched from blood (not recorded which). The source is a man over 45 who had recovered from COVID-19. Each CDR3 is given with its conserved first and last residue. The order of the fields is D gene, V gene, clone size, CDR3 protein. A D gene is named only where the DNA matches it firmly. Rows may omit the clone size; those that give it use once, few, many or a size class.

>NA|TRBV5-1|NA
CASSLAFHEQYF
>NA|TRBV7-9|NA
CASSQDVSGNTIYF
>NA|TRBV21-1|NA
CASSKGQGHCCHNQPQHF
>NA|TRBV18|NA
CASSSQKQAGELFF
>NA|TRBV29-1|once
CSVRAGKPGSPLHF
>NA|TRBV3-1/TRBV3-2|NA
CASWTGLYGYTF
>TRBD1|TRBV7-2|NA
CASSLVGQGGSPLHF
>NA|TRBV10-3|NA
CAISPTGRQETQYF
>TRBD2|TRBV5-4|NA
CASSYSGGAGTGELFF
>TRBD1|TRBV27|few
CASSPRQGISNQPQHF
>TRBD2|TRBV29-1|NA
CSGVWRGGLDEQFF
>TRBD2|TRBV5-4|NA
CASSSAPSGGAGDTQYF
>NA|TRBV4-1|NA
CASSQVGAGPRNEQFF
>NA|TRBV18|NA
CASSLGGGSINEKLFF
>NA|TRBV29-1|NA
CSVEGAHYGYTF
>TRBD1|TRBV5-1|NA
CASSLGTGLHQPQHF
>TRBD2|TRBV5-4|NA
CASSSAQSSGDDTQYF
>NA|TRBV30|NA
CAWSNGVGYTF
>TRBD1|TRBV5-1|NA
CASSRTGARGETQYF
>NA|TRBV29-1|NA
CSVETGRSYEQYF
>TRBD2|TRBV7-8|NA
CASSLRVSGGAYNEQFF
>NA|TRBV3-1/TRBV3-2|few
CASSQPPGTKQFF
>TRBD1|TRBV7-2|NA
CASSLGQGGIYGYTF
>TRBD2|TRBV19|few
CASSGRVAGRTEADTQYF